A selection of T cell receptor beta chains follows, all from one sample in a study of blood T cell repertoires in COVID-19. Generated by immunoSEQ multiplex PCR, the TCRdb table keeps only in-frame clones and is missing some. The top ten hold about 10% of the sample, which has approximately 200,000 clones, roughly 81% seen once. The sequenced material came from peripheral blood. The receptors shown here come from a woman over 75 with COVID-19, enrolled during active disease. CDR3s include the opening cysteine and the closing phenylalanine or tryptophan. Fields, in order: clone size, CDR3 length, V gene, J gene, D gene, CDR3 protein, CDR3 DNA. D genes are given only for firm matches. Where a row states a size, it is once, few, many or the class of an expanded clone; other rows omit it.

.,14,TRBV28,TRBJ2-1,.,CASSPGGPHNEQFF,TGTGCCAGCAGCCCAGGTGGCCCCCACAATGAGCAGTTCTTC
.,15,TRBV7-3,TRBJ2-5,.,CASSLDGGQGRAQYF,TGTGCCAGCAGCTTAGATGGAGGGCAGGGCCGGGCCCAGTACTTC
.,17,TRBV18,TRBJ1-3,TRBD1,CASSPITGERSGNTIYF,TGTGCCAGCTCACCAATCACAGGGGAACGCTCTGGAAACACCATATATTTT
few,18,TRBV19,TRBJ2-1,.,CASSILPLDLRGADEQFF,TGTGCCAGTAGTATCCTCCCCCTAGACCTCCGCGGGGCCGATGAGCAGTTCTTC
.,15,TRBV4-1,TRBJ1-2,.,CASSQELRVHYGYTF,TGCGCCAGCAGCCAAGAACTGAGGGTGCACTATGGCTACACCTTC
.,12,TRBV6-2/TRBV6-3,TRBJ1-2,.,CASSTRLSGYTF,TGTGCCAGCAGTACCCGACTGTCTGGCTACACCTTC
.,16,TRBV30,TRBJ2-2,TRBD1,CAWSPPDRGDTGELFF,TGTGCCTGGAGTCCTCCCGACAGGGGCGACACCGGGGAGCTGTTTTTT
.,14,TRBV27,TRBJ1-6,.,CATRAGLGNSPLHF,TGTGCCACCCGGGCGGGGCTAGGTAATTCACCCCTCCACTTT
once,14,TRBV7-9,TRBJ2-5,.,CASSLVPGRETQYF,TGTGCCAGCAGCTTAGTACCGGGAAGAGAGACCCAGTACTTC
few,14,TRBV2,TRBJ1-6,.,CASSEQDRIKSLHF,TGTGCCAGCAGTGAACAGGACAGAATCAAGTCCCTCCACTTT
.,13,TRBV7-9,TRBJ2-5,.,CASSYGGWETQYF,TGTGCCAGCAGCTACGGGGGTTGGGAGACCCAGTACTTC
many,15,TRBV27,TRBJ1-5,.,CASSLYSDSNQPQHF,TGTGCCAGCAGTTTATACAGTGATAGCAATCAGCCCCAGCATTTT
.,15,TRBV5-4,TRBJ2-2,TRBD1,CASSWDRGNTGELFF,TGTGCCAGCAGCTGGGACAGGGGGAACACCGGGGAGCTGTTTTTT
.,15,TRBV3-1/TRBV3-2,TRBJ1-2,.,CASSQAVGVNYGYTF,TGTGCCAGCAGCCAAGCCGTCGGGGTTAACTATGGCTACACCTTC
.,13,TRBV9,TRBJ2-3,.,CASSVGQTDTQYF,TGTGCCAGCAGCGTAGGCCAGACAGATACGCAGTATTTT
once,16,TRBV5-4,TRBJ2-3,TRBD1,CASSGPGQGAFDTQYF,TGTGCCAGCAGCGGACCGGGACAGGGGGCGTTCGATACGCAGTATTTT
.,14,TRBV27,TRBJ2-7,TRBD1,CASSPGTADIEQYF,TGTGCCAGCAGTCCCGGGACAGCGGACATCGAGCAGTACTTC
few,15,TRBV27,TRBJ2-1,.,CASSLTGSSYNEQFF,TGTGCCAGCAGTTTAACGGGAAGCTCCTACAATGAGCAGTTCTTC
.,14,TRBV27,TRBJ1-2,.,CASSPLVGDYGYTF,TGTGCCAGCAGCCCTTTAGTAGGGGACTATGGCTACACCTTC
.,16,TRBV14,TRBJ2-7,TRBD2,CASSHPVASGPFEQYF,TGTGCCAGCAGCCACCCCGTGGCTAGCGGACCGTTCGAGCAGTACTTC
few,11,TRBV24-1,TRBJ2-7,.,CATIGPDEQYF,TGTGCCACCATTGGTCCGGACGAGCAGTACTTC
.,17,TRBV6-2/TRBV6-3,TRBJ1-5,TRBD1,CASSYEIGQGMYQPQHF,TGTGCCAGCAGTTACGAAATCGGACAGGGGATGTATCAGCCCCAGCATTTT
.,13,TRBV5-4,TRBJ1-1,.,CASSSQGLDEAFF,TGTGCCAGCAGCTCGCAGGGGTTGGATGAAGCTTTCTTT
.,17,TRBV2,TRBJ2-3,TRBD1,CASSGDSGTGVPDTQYF,TGTGCCAGCAGTGGGGACTCCGGGACAGGGGTCCCAGATACGCAGTATTTT
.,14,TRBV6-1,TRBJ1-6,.,CASSDILYNSPLHF,TGTGCCAGCAGTGACATACTTTATAATTCACCCCTCCACTTT
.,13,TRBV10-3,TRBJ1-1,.,CAISGGDRTEAFF,TGTGCCATCAGTGGCGGGGATAGGACTGAAGCTTTCTTT
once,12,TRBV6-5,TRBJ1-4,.,CASSTYSEKLFF,TGTGCCAGCAGCACCTATAGTGAAAAACTGTTTTTT
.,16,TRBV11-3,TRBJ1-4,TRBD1,CASSLGPGQVNEKLFF,TGTGCCAGCAGCTTAGGACCGGGACAGGTTAATGAAAAACTGTTTTTT
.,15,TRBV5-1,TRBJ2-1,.,CASSLEGGTYNEQFF,TGCGCCAGCAGCTTGGAGGGAGGAACCTACAATGAGCAGTTCTTC
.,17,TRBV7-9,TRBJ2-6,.,CASSPGLSISGANVLTF,TGTGCCAGCAGCCCAGGACTGAGTATATCTGGGGCCAACGTCCTGACTTTC
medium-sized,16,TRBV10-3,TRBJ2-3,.,CAISDRRGGGTDTQYF,TGTGCCATCAGTGACCGCCGGGGCGGGGGCACAGATACGCAGTATTTT
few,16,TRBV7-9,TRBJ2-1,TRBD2,CASSPPGGSSYNEQFF,TGTGCCAGCAGCCCCCCGGGCGGGAGCTCCTACAATGAGCAGTTCTTC
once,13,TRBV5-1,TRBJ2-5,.,CASSPGGLGTQYF,TGCGCCAGCAGCCCTGGGGGCTTGGGGACCCAGTACTTC
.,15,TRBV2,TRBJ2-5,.,CASTFARSRRETQYF,TGTGCCAGCACGTTTGCGAGGTCTCGGAGAGAGACCCAGTACTTC
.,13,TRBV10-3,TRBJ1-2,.,CAINPDSTYGYTF,TGTGCCATCAACCCCGACAGTACCTATGGCTACACCTTC
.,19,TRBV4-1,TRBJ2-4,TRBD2,CASSQTLAGGHLAKNIQYF,TGCGCCAGCAGCCAGACACTAGCGGGAGGCCACCTAGCCAAAAACATTCAGTACTTC
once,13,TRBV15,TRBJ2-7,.,CATSRGDTYEQYF,TGTGCCACCAGCAGAGGGGACACCTACGAGCAGTACTTC
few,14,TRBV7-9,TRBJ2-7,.,CASSLGGGNYEQYF,TGTGCCAGCAGCTTAGGAGGGGGAAACTACGAGCAGTACTTC
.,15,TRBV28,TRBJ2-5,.,CASSPMEGMLETQYF,TGTGCCAGCAGTCCGATGGAGGGGATGTTAGAGACCCAGTACTTC
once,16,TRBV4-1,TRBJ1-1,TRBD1,CASSQDGEKGQGGAFF,TGCGCCAGCAGCCAAGATGGAGAGAAGGGACAGGGGGGAGCTTTCTTT
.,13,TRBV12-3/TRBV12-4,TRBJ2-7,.,CASSVSSAGEQYF,TGTGCCAGCAGTGTAAGTTCCGCCGGCGAGCAGTACTTC
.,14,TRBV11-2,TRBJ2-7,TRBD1,CASSNPGQSYEQYF,TGTGCCAGCAGCAACCCGGGACAGAGCTACGAGCAGTACTTC
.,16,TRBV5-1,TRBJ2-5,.,CASSLGSGDLQETQYF,TGCGCCAGCAGCTTGGGTAGCGGTGACTTACAAGAGACCCAGTACTTC
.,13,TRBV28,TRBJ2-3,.,CASRLLGADTQYF,TGTGCCAGCAGACTACTCGGGGCAGATACGCAGTATTTT
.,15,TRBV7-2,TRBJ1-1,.,CASSLAGAIDTEAFF,TGTGCCAGCAGCTTAGCCGGTGCAATCGACACTGAAGCTTTCTTT
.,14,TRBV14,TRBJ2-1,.,CASSSIRGGNEQFF,TGTGCCAGCAGCTCCATACGAGGGGGAAATGAGCAGTTCTTC
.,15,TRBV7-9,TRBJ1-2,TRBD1,CASSYSGTGPYGYTF,TGTGCCAGCAGCTATTCCGGGACAGGGCCGTATGGCTACACCTTC
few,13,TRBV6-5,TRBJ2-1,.,CASTRQPYNEQFF,TGTGCCAGCACTCGACAGCCCTACAATGAGCAGTTCTTC
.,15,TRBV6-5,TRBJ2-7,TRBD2,CASRHTPAGYDEQYF,TGTGCCAGCAGACATACACCAGCGGGGTACGACGAGCAGTACTTC
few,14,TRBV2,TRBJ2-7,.,CASSEDRIAYEQYF,TGTGCCAGCAGTGAAGACAGGATTGCCTACGAGCAGTACTTC
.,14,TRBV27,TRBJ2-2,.,CASSLLQNTGELFF,TGTGCCAGCAGTTTATTACAGAACACCGGGGAGCTGTTTTTT
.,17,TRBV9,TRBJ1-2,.,CASSVGPRDKGNYGYTF,TGTGCCAGCAGCGTGGGCCCCCGGGACAAGGGAAACTATGGCTACACCTTC
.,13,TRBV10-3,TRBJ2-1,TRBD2,CAILDGGNNEQFF,TGTGCCATATTAGACGGGGGGAACAATGAGCAGTTCTTC
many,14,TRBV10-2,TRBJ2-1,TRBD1,CASSETGAVNEQFF,TGCGCCAGCAGTGAAACAGGGGCCGTAAATGAGCAGTTCTTC
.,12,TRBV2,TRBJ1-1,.,CASSASGVEAFF,TGTGCCAGCAGTGCCTCCGGGGTTGAAGCTTTCTTT
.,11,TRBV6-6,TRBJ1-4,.,CATGVNEKLFF,TGTGCCACTGGAGTAAATGAAAAACTGTTTTTT
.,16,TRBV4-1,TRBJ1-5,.,CASSQDGGIGNQPQHF,TGCGCCAGCAGCCAAGATGGAGGGATTGGCAATCAGCCCCAGCATTTT
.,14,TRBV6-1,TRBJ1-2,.,CASSEARRSYGYTF,TGTGCCAGCAGTGAAGCTAGGCGGTCCTATGGCTACACCTTC
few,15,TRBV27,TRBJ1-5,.,CASSQDRLSNQPQHF,TGTGCCAGCAGTCAAGACAGGTTGAGCAATCAGCCCCAGCATTTT